This T cell receptor beta chain was documented in a study of CD8 T cells in Susac syndrome (dated by TCRdb to about 2019). Regarding the research as a whole: Whether CD8+ T cell activation and differentiation in Susac syndrome was antigen driven was tested using repertoire sequencing. The clonality of the CD8+ T cell repertoire was compared across around twelve healthy donors, roughly 14 Susac syndrome patients and roughly 16 multiple sclerosis patients. The paper's findings and limits, for the study overall: The TCR sequencing and HLA analysis was acknowledged to have included a relatively small number of individuals.

About this clonotype: The specificity of this receptor is unknown. Qualities for individual bases were not recorded, and no much larger clone is one base off.

RNA was extracted with the RNeasy kit and about 0.5 to 1 ug was reverse transcribed using random hexamers. The immunoSEQ multiplex PCR assay, covering 54 Vbeta and 13 Jbeta segments, was used to amplify TCR beta CDR3 regions. PCR amplification bias was corrected using a synthetic template baseline for primer optimization and computational correction. As for the authors' bioinformatics: Reads were annotated to V, D and J genes per IMGT and analyzed with immunoSEQ Analyzer, keeping only productive sequences. Clonality was computed as one minus Shannon entropy normalized by log2 of the number of productive unique sequences. For each patient and control, public and private clones were evaluated within the 100 most prevalent clones. Susac-specific clones were defined as absent from healthy and MS cohorts, some 1,000 published viral clones and other ImmuneACCESS disease sequences. TCRdb applied fastp at Q25 and MiXCR to the public reads, then kept only in-frame beta chains. For every CDR3 protein sequence, its rows merge into one entry that carries the most common genes and DNA. These V and J calls originate from TCRdb's pipeline instead of the authors' own analysis. The sample table lists 90,000 to 150,000 distinct CDR3 sequences, around 92% of them with a count of one. The top ten constitute 0.12% of the sample.

Peripheral blood CD8+ and CD4+ T cells from healthy donors, Susac syndrome patients and multiple sclerosis patients were profiled using high-throughput TCR beta sequencing. Healthy donors were age- and sex-matched controls. Bulk CD8+ and CD4+ T cells were purified magnetically by negative isolation, whereas CD8+ TEMRA cells were enriched by FACS. Blood was collected in EDTA tubes and processed within 24 hours, with PBMCs isolated through density gradient centrifugation. PBMCs intended for TCR sequencing were frozen in liquid nitrogen and were later thawed in a 37 degrees C water bath. The sorted or isolated CD4+, CD8+ and CD8+ TEMRA cells reached a purity of at least 90%. This TCR was sampled from a human donor in good health. Material for sequencing was CD8+ T cells from PBMCs.

The CDR3 protein sequence reads: CASSPGWTSVNTDTQYF. The DNA sequence is TGTGCCAGCAGCCCCGGATGGACTAGCGTAAACACAGATACGCAGTATTTT. The sequence links TRBV4-2 to TRBJ2-3; TRBD2 lines up with 9 middle nucleotides. The CDR3 spans 17 residues, from the cysteine through the phenylalanine. Only the CDR3 portion is preserved as DNA: 51 bases, with reading frame beginning at the first base. V ends up 4 bases short and J 2 bases short, with an unmatched junction base count of 10. From a lookup of the germline V gene, CDR1 and CDR2 are LGHNA and YNFKEQ.